The present TCR beta chain was sequenced within a study of persistence of HIV-infected CD4 T cells. The wider study: A larger, less memory-rich fraction responded to anti-CD3/anti-CD28 beads than to antigen.

Worth noting for this clone: Its cognate antigen is unknown.

The libraries were made with immunoSEQ version 4 in survey mode. Clones were read by immunoSEQ multiplex PCR, and TCRdb kept only the in-frame ones, dropping some. The sample gives about 45,000 clones, around 89% of which show up once; 2.5% to 4% is in the top ten. Cells were stimulated nonspecifically with anti-CD3/anti-CD28 magnetic beads. Sorting of responding CD4+ T cells relied on upregulated CD40 ligand together with CD69. PBMCs were depleted of CD8+ T cells before stimulation. An approximately 18-hour stimulation of CD8-depleted PBMCs used anti-CD28/CD49d costimulation, CD40-blocking antibody and enfuvirtide. The receptor was isolated from an adult woman with HIV who was CMV-seropositive. Sequencing used CD4+ T cells sorted from PBMCs after roughly 18-hour stimulation, obtained from a patient who received antiretroviral therapy.

CDR3 sequence (DNA): TGTGCCAGCGTAGATAGAGGGACAGCAACATACGAGCAGTACTTC. Translating gives CASVDRGTATYEQYF. This sequence joins TRBV2 and TRBJ2-7; 7 bases agree with TRBD1. Germline V gene data show CDR1 as SNHLY and CDR2 as FYNNEI. The CDR3 length is 15 residues. The trim removed 8 bases at V and 4 bases at J, leaving 14 bases unmatched. Full variable domain (rest looked up from reference TRBV2 and TRBJ2-7): EPEVTQTPSHQVTQMGQEVILRCVPISNHLYFYWYRQILGQKVEFLVSFYNNEISEKSEIFDDQFSVERPDGSNFTLKIRSTKLEDSAMYFCASVDRGTATYEQYFGPGTRLTVT.